A single sample gave rise to the 18 T cell receptor beta chains below, sequenced in a study of CD8+CD57+ T cells in acquired aplastic anemia. Using genomic DNA as the template, TCR beta VDJ and CDR3 profiling was carried out. Each CDR3 protein is one row after TCRdb ran MiXCR on the reads. Among around 130,000 distinct CDR3 sequences listed, about 48% were seen once. The source material was sorted CD4+, CD8+, or CD8+CD57+ T cells (not recorded which) from PBMCs. The receptors derive from a human donor in good health, serving as a control.

This clonotype occurred a few times. The V call is TRBV29-1, the J call TRBJ1-2, with unresolved D. Germline V CDR1 and CDR2: SQVTM, ANQGSEA. V lost 4 bases to trimming and J lost 0 bases, with 18 bases between them. This CDR3 comprises 16 residues. CDR3 nucleotides: TGCAGCGTTGGAGGCCCGGACGGACGAGCTAACTATGGCTACACCTTC. Protein sequence: CSVGGPDGRANYGYTF.

V and J are TRBV19 and TRBJ2-5; D is unresolved. Germline assignment: CDR1 LNHDA and CDR2 SQIVND (reference sequence). V shed 5 bases and J shed 5 bases, with 15 bases lying between them. The CDR3 runs to 14 residues. As DNA, the CDR3 is TGTGCCAGTAGTCCCGACCAAGGAAGGGAGACCCAGTACTTC. Residues: CASSPDQGRETQYF.

This chain connects TRBV7-8 to TRBJ1-5; the D is unclear. CDR3 length equals 15 residues. V lost 5 bases and J 3 bases, leaving 14 bases between the germline ends. Germline V lookup: CDR1 SGHVS, CDR2 FQNEAQ. CDR3 sequence: CASSQGGSNNQPQHF. DNA of the CDR3: TGTGCCAGCAGCCAAGGTGGCAGCAACAATCAGCCCCAGCATTTT.

This clonotype was recorded many times. V and J are TRBV11-1 and TRBJ2-3, with 13 bases that match TRBD2. The V gene end was trimmed by 4 bases and the J gene end by 6 bases; junction bases not matched to a gene: 7. CDR1 and CDR2 (germline): SGHAT, FQDESV (reference sequence). The CDR3 runs 16 residues. The CDR3 sequence: CASSSTSGGASDTQYF. The CDR3 coding sequence is TGTGCCAGCAGCTCTACTAGCGGGGGGGCCAGTGATACGCAGTATTTT.

The chain carries TRBV20-1 and TRBJ1-5; D possibly corresponds to TRBD1 (5 bases). This CDR3 comprises 12 residues. V was shortened by 7 bases and J by 3 bases, with 10 bases between the two germline ends. The germline V gene encodes CDR1 DFQATT and CDR2 SNEGSKA (reference sequence). The CDR3 here is CSVGRPNQPQHF. The CDR3 nucleotides read TGCAGTGTGGGACGGCCCAATCAGCCCCAGCATTTT.

The chain couples TRBV24-1 to TRBJ2-1; 9 bases fit TRBD1. The CDR3 spans 13 residues. The V gene end was trimmed by 9 bases and the J gene end by 5 bases; junction bases not matched to a gene: 4. Germline CDR1 and CDR2: KGHDR and SFDVKD. Here the CDR3 reads CATGQGIDNEQFF. CDR3 coding DNA: TGTGCCACCGGACAGGGGATCGACAATGAGCAGTTCTTC.

This clonotype counts as medium-sized. The CDR3 nucleotides read TGCAGCGTGACAGCGATACACAACACTGAAGCTTTCTTT. Translating it yields CSVTAIHNTEAFF. The chain couples TRBV29-1 to TRBJ1-1; possible D gene TRBD1, 5 bases. The length of the CDR3 is 13 residues. V was cut by 6 bases and J by 2 bases, with 13 bases left in between. The V gene's germline CDR1 is SQVTM and CDR2 ANQGSEA.

This clonotype was recorded many times. V gene TRBV14 combines with J gene TRBJ1-6, with D perhaps matching TRBD1 (5 bases). The CDR3 runs to 13 residues. Trimming pared 4 bases from V and 7 bases from J, leaving 8 bases between. Per the germline V gene, CDR1 is SGHDN and CDR2 is FVKESK. This chain's CDR3 is CASSPGGNSPLHF. The CDR3 nucleotides are TGTGCCAGCAGCCCTGGGGGGAATTCACCCCTCCACTTT.

This chain joins TRBV20-1 and TRBJ1-2; 7 bases line up with TRBD1. Germline CDR1 is DFQATT and CDR2 is SNEGSKA (reference sequence). The junction had 2 bases not matched to a gene; V was cut back by 3 bases and J by 4 bases. CDR3 length equals 12 residues. In DNA form, the CDR3 reads TGCAGTGCTAGTAGGGACAGCTATGGCTACACCTTC. This translates into CSASRDSYGYTF.

The CDR3 bases are TGTGCCACCAGCAGAGATAGAGGGAGTGGGTTTGTAGAGCAGTACTTC. This codes for CATSRDRGSGFVEQYF. This chain uses TRBV15 with TRBJ2-7, with a possible D match to TRBD2 (5 bases). CDR3 size: 16 residues. CDR1 is LNHNV, CDR2 YYDKDF, per germline (reference sequence). The V end lost 0 bases, the J end lost 7 bases, and 19 bases lay between the germline ends.

The rearrangement joins TRBV19 to TRBJ2-7, with unresolved D. In germline, CDR1 is LNHDA, CDR2 SQIVND (reference sequence). The CDR3 totals 13 residues. V dropped 5 bases and J dropped 5 bases, with 13 bases sitting between them. CDR3 protein: CASSPLTGDEQYF. In DNA form, the CDR3 reads TGTGCCAGTAGTCCCCTGACTGGGGACGAGCAGTACTTC.

This clonotype was found many times. The V and J genes are TRBV15 and TRBJ2-3, with D tentatively TRBD1 (6 bases). The germline V gene has CDR1 LNHNV and CDR2 YYDKDF (reference sequence). Trimming left V 5 bases short and J 2 bases short, with 11 bases between. This CDR3 comprises 14 residues. The CDR3, as DNA: TGTGCCACCAGCGAGGGGGATTACACAGATACGCAGTATTTT. Residues: CATSEGDYTDTQYF.

There are many counts of this clonotype. The chain joins TRBV19 to TRBJ2-7; D remains unclear. The germline gives CDR1 LNHDA, CDR2 SQIVND (reference sequence). This CDR3 is built from 13 residues. V was cut by 3 bases and J by 3 bases, with 9 bases left in between. CDR3 region: CASSIDRYYEQYF. The DNA of the CDR3 is TGTGCCAGTAGTATTGACCGGTACTACGAGCAGTACTTC.

There are a few counts of this clonotype. The chain carries TRBV6-1 and TRBJ2-3; TRBD2 matches 8 bases. V gave up 5 bases and J gave up 4 bases; unmatched junction bases: 5. The CDR3 has 14 residues. In germline, CDR1 is MNHNS, CDR2 SASEGT. As DNA, the CDR3 is TGTGCCAGCAGTCGGGGGGGGCCCGCAGATACGCAGTATTTT. It is translated as CASSRGGPADTQYF.

This clonotype came up many times. The chain has TRBV20-1 and TRBJ2-7; 10 bases agree with TRBD2. Per the germline V gene, CDR1 is DFQATT and CDR2 is SNEGSKA (reference sequence). V lost 1 base and J lost 4; bases outside the gene matches: 7. This CDR3 has 15 amino acids. The CDR3 region is CSARVAGGSRYEQYF. CDR3 DNA sequence: TGCAGTGCTAGAGTAGCGGGGGGTTCTCGATACGAGCAGTACTTC.

The chain carries TRBV24-1 and TRBJ1-2; D gene unclear. The CDR3 loop spans 12 amino acids. Trimming removed 7 bases at V and 12 bases at J, with 17 bases between. CDR1 is KGHDR, CDR2 SFDVKD, per germline. CDR3 nucleotide sequence: TGTGCCACCAGGCGGTACCGGTGCCAGGACACCTTC. This gives the protein CATRRYRCQDTF.

This clonotype has a count of ten or more. This rearrangement joins TRBV11-2 to TRBJ2-1; 10 positions agree with TRBD2. The germline V gene has CDR1 SGHAT and CDR2 FQNNGV. The CDR3 is 18 amino acids. The trim removed 2 bases at V and 8 bases at J, leaving 15 bases unmatched. This chain's CDR3 is CASSLISPSLAGEYEQFF. DNA for the CDR3: TGTGCCAGCAGCTTAATCAGTCCTTCTCTAGCGGGGGAATATGAGCAGTTCTTC.

A remark on this clonotype: Likely a read error: the CDR3 ends without its conserved phenylalanine or tryptophan. The chain recombines TRBV7-2 with TRBJ1-1; D gene uncertain. CDR3 length: 13 residues. The germline V gene has CDR1 SGHTA and CDR2 FQGNSA. Trimming pared 5 bases from V and 0 bases from J, leaving 7 bases between. CDR3: CASSRGMNTEAFL. The DNA for the CDR3 is TGTGCCAGCAGCCGTGGGATGAACACTGAAGCTTTCCTT.